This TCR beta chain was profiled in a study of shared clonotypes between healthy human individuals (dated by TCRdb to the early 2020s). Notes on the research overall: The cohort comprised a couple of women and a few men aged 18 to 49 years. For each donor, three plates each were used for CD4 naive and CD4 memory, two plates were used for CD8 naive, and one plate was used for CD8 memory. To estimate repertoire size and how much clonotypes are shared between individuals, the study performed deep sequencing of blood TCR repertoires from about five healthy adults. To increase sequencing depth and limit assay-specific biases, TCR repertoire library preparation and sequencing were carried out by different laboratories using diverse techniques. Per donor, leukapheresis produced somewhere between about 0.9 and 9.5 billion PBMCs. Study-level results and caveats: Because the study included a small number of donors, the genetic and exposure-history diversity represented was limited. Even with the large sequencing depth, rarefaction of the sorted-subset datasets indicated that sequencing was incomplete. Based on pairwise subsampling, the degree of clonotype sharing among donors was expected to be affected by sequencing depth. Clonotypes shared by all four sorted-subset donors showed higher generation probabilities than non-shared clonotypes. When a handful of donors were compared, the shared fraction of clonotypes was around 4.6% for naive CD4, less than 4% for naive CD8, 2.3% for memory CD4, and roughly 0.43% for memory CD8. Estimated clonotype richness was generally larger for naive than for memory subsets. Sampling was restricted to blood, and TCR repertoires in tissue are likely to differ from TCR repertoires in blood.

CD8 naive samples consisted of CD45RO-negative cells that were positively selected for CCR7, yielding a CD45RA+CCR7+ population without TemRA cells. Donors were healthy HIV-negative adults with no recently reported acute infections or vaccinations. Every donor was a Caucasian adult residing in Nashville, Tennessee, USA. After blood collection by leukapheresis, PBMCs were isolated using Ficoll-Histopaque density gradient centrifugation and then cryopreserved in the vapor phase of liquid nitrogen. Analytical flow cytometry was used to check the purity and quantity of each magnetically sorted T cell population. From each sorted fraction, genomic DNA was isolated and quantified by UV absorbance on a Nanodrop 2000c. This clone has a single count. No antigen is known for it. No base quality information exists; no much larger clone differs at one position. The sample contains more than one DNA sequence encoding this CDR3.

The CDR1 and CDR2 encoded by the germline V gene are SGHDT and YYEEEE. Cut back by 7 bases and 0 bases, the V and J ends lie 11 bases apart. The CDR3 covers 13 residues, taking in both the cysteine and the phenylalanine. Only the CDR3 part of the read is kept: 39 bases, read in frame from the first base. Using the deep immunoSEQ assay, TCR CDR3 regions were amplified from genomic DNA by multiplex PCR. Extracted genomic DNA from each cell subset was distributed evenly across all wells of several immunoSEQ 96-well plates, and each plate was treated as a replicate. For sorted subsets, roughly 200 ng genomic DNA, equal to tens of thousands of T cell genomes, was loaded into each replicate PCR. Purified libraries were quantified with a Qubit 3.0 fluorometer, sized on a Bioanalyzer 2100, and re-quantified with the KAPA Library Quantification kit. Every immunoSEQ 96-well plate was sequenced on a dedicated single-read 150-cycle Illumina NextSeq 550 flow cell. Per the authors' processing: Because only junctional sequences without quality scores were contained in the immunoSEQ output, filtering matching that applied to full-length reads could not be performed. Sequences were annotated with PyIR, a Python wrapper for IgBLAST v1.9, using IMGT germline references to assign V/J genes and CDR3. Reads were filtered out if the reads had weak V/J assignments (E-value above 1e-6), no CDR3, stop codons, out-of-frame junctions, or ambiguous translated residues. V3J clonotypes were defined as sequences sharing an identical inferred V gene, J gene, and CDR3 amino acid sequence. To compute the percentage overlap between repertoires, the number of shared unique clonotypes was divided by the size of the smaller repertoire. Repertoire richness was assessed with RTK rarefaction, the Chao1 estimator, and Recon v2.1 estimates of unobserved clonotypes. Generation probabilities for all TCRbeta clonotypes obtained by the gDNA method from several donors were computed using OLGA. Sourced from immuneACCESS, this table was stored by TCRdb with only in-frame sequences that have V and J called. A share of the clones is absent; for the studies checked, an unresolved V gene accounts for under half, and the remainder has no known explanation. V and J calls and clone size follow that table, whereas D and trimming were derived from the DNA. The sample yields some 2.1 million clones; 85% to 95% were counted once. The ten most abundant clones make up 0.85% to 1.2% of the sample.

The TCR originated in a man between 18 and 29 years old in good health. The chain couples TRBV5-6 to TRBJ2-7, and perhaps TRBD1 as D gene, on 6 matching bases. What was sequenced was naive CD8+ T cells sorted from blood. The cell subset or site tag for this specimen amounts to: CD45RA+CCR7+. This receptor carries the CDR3 CASSQGSSYEQYF. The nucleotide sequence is TGTGCCAGCTCCCAGGGGAGCTCCTACGAGCAGTACTTC.